A single sample is the source of the 32 T cell receptor beta chains below, sequenced in a study of OX40 agonist ivuxolimab in advanced cancers. Produced via immunoSEQ multiplex PCR; TCRdb's table is partial and in-frame only. In the table there are 40,000 to 55,000 clones, 80% to 90% of which are singletons. The sample was CD4+ or CD8+ T cells sorted from blood, taken in a trial of the OX40 agonist ivuxolimab. These receptors originate from an adult with an advanced solid tumor such as melanoma, head and neck, liver or kidney cancer.

The chain links TRBV30 to TRBJ1-2; 7 bases match TRBD1. With 1 base clipped from V and 7 bases from J, the junction kept 6 bases outside the gene matches. Germline CDR1 and CDR2: GTSNPN and SVGIG (reference sequence). The CDR3 is made up of 13 amino acids. CDR3 region: CAWSGGDSGGYTF. CDR3 sequence (DNA): TGTGCCTGGAGTGGAGGGGACAGCGGTGGCTACACCTTC.

The chain recombines TRBV28 with TRBJ2-5; D remains ambiguous. Trimming removed 1 base from V and 5 bases from J, with 17 bases in between. Germline V gene sequence: CDR1 MDHEN, CDR2 SYDVKM. There are 16 residues in the CDR3. The CDR3, as DNA: TGTGCCAGCAGTTTATCGGTGGCCGCTGGTGCGGAGACCCAGTACTTC. Its translation is CASSLSVAAGAETQYF.

V usage is TRBV5-1 and J usage is TRBJ1-4; TRBD1 matches at 8 bases. The germline V gene encodes CDR1 SGHRS and CDR2 YFSETQ. The CDR3 runs to 14 residues. Trimming took 3 bases from V and 3 from J; bases not matched to a gene: 1. CDR3 in DNA: TGCGCCAGCAGCTCGGGACAGGCTAATGAAAAACTGTTTTTT. The encoded protein is CASSSGQANEKLFF.

This chain joins TRBV7-9 and TRBJ2-1; 7 nucleotides match TRBD1. The CDR3 contains 13 residues. Germline-derived CDR1 and CDR2 are SEHNR and FQNEAQ (reference sequence). V shed 7 bases, J shed 6 bases, and the junction held 6 bases outside the gene matches. CDR3 sequence (DNA): TGTGCCAGCAATCGGGACAGCGGCAATGAGCAGTTCTTC. The encoded protein is CASNRDSGNEQFF.

The rearrangement links TRBV28 to TRBJ2-7; 11 nucleotides agree with TRBD1. The CDR3 covers 15 residues. V shed 3 bases and J 3 bases; nucleotides not matched to a gene: 4. Germline lookup yields CDR1 MDHEN and CDR2 SYDVKM. CDR3 residues: CASSLIGTGGYEQYF. The CDR3 DNA reads as TGTGCCAGCAGTTTGATAGGGACAGGGGGCTACGAGCAGTACTTC.

The V and J genes are TRBV28 and TRBJ1-3; 10 bases fit TRBD1. CDR1 MDHEN and CDR2 SYDVKM come from the germline V gene. This CDR3 contains 16 residues. V dropped 4 bases and J dropped 4; count of bases not matched to a gene: 7. CDR3 amino acids: CASSSSGQGPGNTIYF. In DNA form, the CDR3 reads TGTGCCAGCAGTTCATCGGGACAGGGGCCCGGAAACACCATATATTTT.

This clone has a single count. The chain joins TRBV7-8 to TRBJ2-1, with D possibly matching TRBD2 (6 bases). CDR1 and CDR2 (germline): SGHVS, FQNEAQ. There are 14 residues in the CDR3. The V end lost 10 bases, the J end lost 4 bases, and 17 bases lay between the germline ends. Here the CDR3 reads CATAGGNIYNEQFF. CDR3 DNA sequence: TGTGCCACTGCCGGGGGTAATATATACAATGAGCAGTTCTTC.

The CDR3 is CASTFGGPGANVLTF. For the CDR3, the DNA is TGTGCCAGCACTTTCGGAGGCCCTGGGGCCAACGTCCTGACTTTC. The genes are TRBV27 and TRBJ2-6, with TRBD2 as a possible D gene (5 bases). The CDR3 has 15 amino acids. The germline V gene encodes CDR1 MNHEY and CDR2 SMNVEV (reference sequence). V lost 7 bases, J lost 2 bases, and 12 bases lay in between.

The chain is built from TRBV19 and TRBJ1-4; 9 nucleotides line up with TRBD1. J was trimmed by 8 bases and V by 7 bases; bases with no gene match: 14. CDR1 and CDR2 from the germline V gene are LNHDA and SQIVND (reference sequence). The CDR3 is 16 amino acids. The CDR3 sequence: CASTTGQGTIREKLFF. CDR3 coding DNA: TGTGCCAGTACGACCGGACAGGGGACCATCCGGGAAAAACTGTTTTTT.

The CDR3 DNA reads as TGCAGCGTTGCGGGGGCAGGGGGAGATAACTATGGCTACACCTTC. This codes for CSVAGAGGDNYGYTF. This chain uses TRBV29-1 with TRBJ1-2, with 7 positions matching TRBD1. Germline assignment: CDR1 SQVTM and CDR2 ANQGSEA. The J segment lost 1 base and the V segment lost 4 bases, leaving 9 bases of the junction unmatched. The CDR3 is made up of 15 amino acids. Complete variable domain (other parts from reference TRBV29-1 and TRBJ1-2): SAVISQKPSRDICQRGTSLTIQCQVDSQVTMMFWYRQQPGQSLTLIATANQGSEATYESGFVIDKFPISRPNLTFSTLTVSNMSPEDSSIYLCSVAGAGGDNYGYTFGSGTRLTVV.

This chain connects TRBV6-5 to TRBJ2-1; TRBD2 matches at 7 bases. Losses at the gene ends were 5 bases for V and 13 bases for J; bases not matched to a gene: 17. This CDR3 contains 15 residues. Germline V gene lookup returns CDR1 MNHEY and CDR2 SVGAGI. The CDR3 here is CASSPAGTTKVFQFF. CDR3 bases: TGTGCCAGCAGTCCAGCCGGGACTACTAAAGTTTTCCAGTTCTTC.

The chain is built from TRBV7-9 and TRBJ2-7; no firm D call. The CDR3 covers 12 residues. Deletions cut 5 bases from V and 6 bases from J, with 11 bases between. Per the germline V gene, CDR1 is SEHNR and CDR2 is FQNEAQ (reference sequence). The CDR3 bases are TGTGCCAGCAGCCTCCCGGGCGGCGAGCAGTACTTC. Translation: CASSLPGGEQYF.

The rearrangement joins TRBV7-2 to TRBJ2-1; D remains unclear. This CDR3 is built from 14 residues. Germline CDR1 reads SGHTA; CDR2 reads FQGNSA. Trimming stripped 4 bases from V and 5 bases from J, with 12 bases between. CDR3 in DNA: TGTGCCAGCAGCTCTTACGGTTCTCACAATGAGCAGTTCTTC. It encodes CASSSYGSHNEQFF.

To note about this clone: The final CDR3 position lacks the conserved phenylalanine or tryptophan, pointing to a likely read error. The DNA is omitted, as the CDR3 cannot be located on it reliably, and the CDR3 follows TCRdb's listing. The rearrangement joins TRBV27 to TRBJ1-2; the table names TRBD1, a call not compared with the DNA. Germline V gene data show CDR1 as MNHEY and CDR2 as SMNVEV (reference sequence). The CDR3 has 12 amino acids, counting both end residues. CDR3 region: CATRSWTGGVQV.

For the CDR3, the DNA is TGTGCCAGCGGACTTCCAAGCGAGCAGTACTTC. This codes for CASGLPSEQYF. The V gene is TRBV6-5, the J gene TRBJ2-5; D possibly corresponds to TRBD2 (5 bases). With the DNA end fitting TRBJ2-7 better, the J assignment may be wrong. The CDR3 spans 11 residues. Germline assignment: CDR1 MNHEY and CDR2 SVGAGI.

The chain links TRBV9 to TRBJ1-1; 7 bases are shared with TRBD1. The V segment lost 3 bases and the J segment 9 bases; nucleotides outside the gene matches: 8. The length of the CDR3 is 13 residues. Germline-derived CDR1 and CDR2 are SGDLS and YYNGEE. This CDR3 reads CASSAEGRGQAFF. CDR3 in DNA: TGTGCCAGCAGCGCCGAGGGTAGGGGGCAAGCTTTCTTT.

This chain links TRBV28 with TRBJ2-5, with 8 bases matching TRBD2. Germline CDR1 reads MDHEN; CDR2 reads SYDVKM. V shed 5 bases, J shed 5 bases, and the junction held 10 bases outside the gene matches. CDR3 length equals 15 residues. The CDR3 coding sequence is TGTGCCAGCAGTCCAATAGCGGGGAGGGGGGAGACCCAGTACTTC. Translation: CASSPIAGRGETQYF.

The rearrangement links TRBV7-9 to TRBJ2-2, with 8 positions matching TRBD1. Unmatched junction bases numbered 6, after V lost 5 bases and J lost 4 bases. CDR1 and CDR2 (germline): SEHNR, FQNEAQ (reference sequence). This CDR3 region has 15 residues. CDR3 coding DNA: TGTGCCAGCAGCCACGACAGGGGTTCCACCGGGGAGCTGTTTTTT. Translated: CASSHDRGSTGELFF.

The chain joins TRBV5-8 to TRBJ1-5; D is undetermined. V shed 4 bases and J shed 0 bases, with 11 bases lying between them. Germline-derived CDR1 and CDR2 are SGHTS and YDEGEE. The CDR3 totals 15 residues. CDR3 sequence reads: CASSPDGYSNQPQHF. CDR3 in DNA: TGTGCCAGCAGCCCCGATGGGTATAGCAATCAGCCCCAGCATTTT. The full variable domain, in which reference TRBV5-8 and TRBJ1-5 provide the parts outside the CDR3, is EAGVTQSPTHLIKTRGQQATLRCSPISGHTSVYWYQQALGLGLQFLLWYDEGEERNRGNFPPRFSGRQFPNYSSELNVNALELEDSALYLCASSPDGYSNQPQHFGDGTRLSIL.

The DNA for the CDR3 is TGCAGTGCTAGTGAGGGAAGCTCGTACACCTTC. As protein: CSASEGSSYTF. The chain uses TRBV20-1 and TRBJ1-2, with D hard to call. The CDR3 covers 11 residues. V lost 3 bases, J lost 11 bases, and 13 bases lay in between. CDR1 DFQATT and CDR2 SNEGSKA come from the germline V gene (reference sequence).

The rearrangement joins TRBV9 to TRBJ1-2; D is ambiguous. Between the trimmed V and J ends, which lost 0 bases and 8 bases, there was a span of 17 bases. Germline lookup yields CDR1 SGDLS and CDR2 YYNGEE. The CDR3 contains 15 residues. The CDR3 is CASSVGLGLEHGYTF. DNA of the CDR3: TGTGCCAGCAGCGTAGGGTTAGGGCTTGAGCACGGCTACACCTTC.

CDR3 sequence (DNA): TGTGCCAGCAGCTTGGGACCCGCCGGGGTCACTGAAGCTTTCTTT. This codes for CASSLGPAGVTEAFF. The rearrangement uses TRBV5-6 and TRBJ1-1, with D unresolved. V dropped 0 bases and J dropped 4 bases, with 13 bases sitting between them. Germline V CDR1 and CDR2: SGHDT, YYEEEE. There are 15 residues in the CDR3.

The chain employs TRBV28 and TRBJ2-1, with 14 bases matching TRBD2. J gave up 4 bases and V 5 bases, and 4 bases lay outside the gene matches. Germline V lookup: CDR1 MDHEN, CDR2 SYDVKM. The CDR3 is made up of 16 amino acids. The DNA of the CDR3 is TGTGCCAGCAGTGGGACTAGCGGGGGAGGGTACAATGAGCAGTTCTTC. Translation gives CASSGTSGGGYNEQFF.

The V and J genes are TRBV12-5 and TRBJ1-5, with D unclear. Trimming cost V 5 bases and J 7 bases, with 9 bases left between them. This CDR3 has 12 residues. Germline-derived CDR1 and CDR2 are LGHNT and FRNRAP. CDR3 DNA sequence: TGTGCTAGTGGTGTCGGAGGGCAGCCCCAGCATTTT. It translates to CASGVGGQPQHF.

The V call is TRBV5-1, the J call TRBJ2-5; 13 bases align to TRBD2. Looked up from germline, CDR1 is SGHRS and CDR2 is YFSETQ. The CDR3 loop spans 19 amino acids. Germline trimming cut 3 bases from V and 5 bases from J; bases unmatched to any gene: 16. CDR3 sequence reads: CASSSAGLAGASARETQYF. CDR3 coding DNA: TGCGCCAGCAGCTCAGCCGGACTAGCGGGGGCCTCGGCGCGGGAGACCCAGTACTTC.

This clone was seen once. The V call is TRBV28, the J call TRBJ2-2; D possibly corresponds to TRBD2 (6 bases). The germline V and J ends were trimmed by 7 bases and 0 bases, with 9 bases remaining between them. From germline, CDR1 is MDHEN and CDR2 SYDVKM. The CDR3 is made up of 14 amino acids. DNA for the CDR3: TGTGCCAGCAAAGGCGGGGCGAACACCGGGGAGCTGTTTTTT. The encoded protein is CASKGGANTGELFF. Looking up the rest from reference TRBV28 and TRBJ2-2 gives the full variable domain: DVKVTQSSRYLVKRTGEKVFLECVQDMDHENMFWYRQDPGLGLRLIYFSYDVKMKEKGDIPEGYSVSREKKERFSLILESASTNQTSMYLCASKGGANTGELFFGEGSRLTVL.

The chain uses TRBV18 and TRBJ2-3; 7 bases match TRBD1. Germline-derived CDR1 and CDR2 are KGHSH and LQKENI. With V trimmed by 6 bases and J by 6 bases, 9 bases remained unmatched. This CDR3 region has 14 residues. The chain's CDR3 is CASSKDRATDTQYF. The CDR3 DNA sequence: TGTGCCAGCTCTAAAGACAGGGCAACCGATACGCAGTATTTT.

The chain couples TRBV4-3 to TRBJ1-2, with D unresolved. V shed 1 base and J shed 5 bases, with 8 bases lying between them. Germline assignment: CDR1 LGHNA and CDR2 YSLEER. CDR3 length: 13 residues. The CDR3 sequence: CASSQGPGYGYTF. The CDR3 coding sequence is TGCGCCAGCAGCCAAGGCCCGGGGTATGGCTACACCTTC.

The rearrangement joins TRBV11-3 to TRBJ2-2; TRBD2 matches at 7 bases. The V gene end was trimmed by 6 bases and the J gene end by 0 bases; junction bases not matched to a gene: 10. The length of the CDR3 is 17 residues. Germline V gene sequence: CDR1 SGHNT, CDR2 YENEEA. Here the CDR3 reads CASRGSRLAANTGELFF. The CDR3 DNA sequence: TGTGCCAGCAGGGGGTCCCGGCTAGCGGCGAACACCGGGGAGCTGTTTTTT.

V usage is TRBV19 and J usage is TRBJ1-1; weak D call: TRBD1 (6 bases). Trimming removed 6 bases at V and 1 base at J, with 15 bases between. The CDR3 has 15 amino acids. Germline CDR1 reads LNHDA; CDR2 reads SQIVND (reference sequence). The CDR3 region is CASSRAGGANTEAFF. The CDR3 region has the DNA TGTGCCAGTAGCCGCGCGGGGGGGGCGAACACTGAAGCTTTCTTT.

This clone has a single count. The chain is built from TRBV5-1 and TRBJ2-2, with D hard to call. The CDR3 covers 17 residues. Germline CDR1 is SGHRS and CDR2 is YFSETQ. With 0 bases removed from V and 1 base from J, the gap between germline ends came to 13 bases. The CDR3 bases are TGCGCCAGCAGCTTGGACCGTCTGGCCGTGAACACCGGGGAGCTGTTTTTT. Translated: CASSLDRLAVNTGELFF.

The table lists this clone with a few counts. This chain links TRBV7-9 with TRBJ1-6; D not certain. The CDR3 loop spans 12 amino acids. V was shortened by 3 bases and J by 8 bases, with 5 bases between the two germline ends. The germline V gene encodes CDR1 SEHNR and CDR2 FQNEAQ (reference sequence). The DNA of the CDR3 is TGTGCCAGCAGCTTCGCGCATTCACCCCTCCACTTT. Protein: CASSFAHSPLHF. Drawing the rest from reference TRBV7-9 and TRBJ1-6, the complete variable domain is DTGVSQNPRHKITKRGQNVTFRCDPISEHNRLYWYRQTLGQGPEFLTYFQNEAQLEKSRLLSDRFSAERPKGSFSTLEIQRTEQGDSAMYLCASSFAHSPLHFGNGTRLTVT.